This T cell receptor beta chain was sequenced in a study of OX40 agonist ivuxolimab in advanced cancers. Findings and caveats of the study: Expanded clones tended on average to be more numerous among CD8+ T cells than CD4+.

Sequencing used immunoSEQ multiplex PCR; TCRdb keeps in-frame clones, though not all of them. This sample has roughly 61,000 clones, with about 85% found just once. On this clone itself: What it binds is unknown.

V dropped 3 bases and J dropped 3; count of bases not matched to a gene: 4. The CDR3 extends over 14 amino acids. Germline assignment: CDR1 LGHNA and CDR2 YSLEER. The chain links TRBV4-3 to TRBJ2-7, with TRBD1 identical over 8 bases. Sample: CD4+ or CD8+ T cells sorted from blood, taken in a trial of the OX40 agonist ivuxolimab. This clonotype originated in an adult with an advanced solid tumor such as melanoma, head and neck, liver or kidney cancer. As DNA, the CDR3 is TGCGCCAGCAGCCAGACCGGACAGGGCTACGAGCAGTACTTC. Its protein product is CASSQTGQGYEQYF.